This T cell receptor beta chain was recorded in a study of cytomegalovirus exposure and HLA in healthy donors. V was clipped by 6 bases and J by 10 bases, with 19 bases between them. Germline V gives CDR1 MNHEY, CDR2 SVGAGI. The CDR3 consists of 15 residues. PCR primers comprised 60 Vbeta and 13 Jbeta primers. Here immunoSEQ multiplex PCR was the method, and the copy in TCRdb shows in-frame clones only, minus some. The sample shows around 160,000 clones, around 79% of them seen only once. The clonotype comes from a woman in her 40s in good health and CMV-seropositive. The V call is TRBV6-5, the J call TRBJ1-6; D unclear. Material for sequencing was PBMCs. CDR3 amino acids: CASSSSTGRESPLHF. The CDR3 DNA follows: TGTGCCAGCAGCTCCTCGACGGGGAGAGAGTCACCCCTCCACTTT.